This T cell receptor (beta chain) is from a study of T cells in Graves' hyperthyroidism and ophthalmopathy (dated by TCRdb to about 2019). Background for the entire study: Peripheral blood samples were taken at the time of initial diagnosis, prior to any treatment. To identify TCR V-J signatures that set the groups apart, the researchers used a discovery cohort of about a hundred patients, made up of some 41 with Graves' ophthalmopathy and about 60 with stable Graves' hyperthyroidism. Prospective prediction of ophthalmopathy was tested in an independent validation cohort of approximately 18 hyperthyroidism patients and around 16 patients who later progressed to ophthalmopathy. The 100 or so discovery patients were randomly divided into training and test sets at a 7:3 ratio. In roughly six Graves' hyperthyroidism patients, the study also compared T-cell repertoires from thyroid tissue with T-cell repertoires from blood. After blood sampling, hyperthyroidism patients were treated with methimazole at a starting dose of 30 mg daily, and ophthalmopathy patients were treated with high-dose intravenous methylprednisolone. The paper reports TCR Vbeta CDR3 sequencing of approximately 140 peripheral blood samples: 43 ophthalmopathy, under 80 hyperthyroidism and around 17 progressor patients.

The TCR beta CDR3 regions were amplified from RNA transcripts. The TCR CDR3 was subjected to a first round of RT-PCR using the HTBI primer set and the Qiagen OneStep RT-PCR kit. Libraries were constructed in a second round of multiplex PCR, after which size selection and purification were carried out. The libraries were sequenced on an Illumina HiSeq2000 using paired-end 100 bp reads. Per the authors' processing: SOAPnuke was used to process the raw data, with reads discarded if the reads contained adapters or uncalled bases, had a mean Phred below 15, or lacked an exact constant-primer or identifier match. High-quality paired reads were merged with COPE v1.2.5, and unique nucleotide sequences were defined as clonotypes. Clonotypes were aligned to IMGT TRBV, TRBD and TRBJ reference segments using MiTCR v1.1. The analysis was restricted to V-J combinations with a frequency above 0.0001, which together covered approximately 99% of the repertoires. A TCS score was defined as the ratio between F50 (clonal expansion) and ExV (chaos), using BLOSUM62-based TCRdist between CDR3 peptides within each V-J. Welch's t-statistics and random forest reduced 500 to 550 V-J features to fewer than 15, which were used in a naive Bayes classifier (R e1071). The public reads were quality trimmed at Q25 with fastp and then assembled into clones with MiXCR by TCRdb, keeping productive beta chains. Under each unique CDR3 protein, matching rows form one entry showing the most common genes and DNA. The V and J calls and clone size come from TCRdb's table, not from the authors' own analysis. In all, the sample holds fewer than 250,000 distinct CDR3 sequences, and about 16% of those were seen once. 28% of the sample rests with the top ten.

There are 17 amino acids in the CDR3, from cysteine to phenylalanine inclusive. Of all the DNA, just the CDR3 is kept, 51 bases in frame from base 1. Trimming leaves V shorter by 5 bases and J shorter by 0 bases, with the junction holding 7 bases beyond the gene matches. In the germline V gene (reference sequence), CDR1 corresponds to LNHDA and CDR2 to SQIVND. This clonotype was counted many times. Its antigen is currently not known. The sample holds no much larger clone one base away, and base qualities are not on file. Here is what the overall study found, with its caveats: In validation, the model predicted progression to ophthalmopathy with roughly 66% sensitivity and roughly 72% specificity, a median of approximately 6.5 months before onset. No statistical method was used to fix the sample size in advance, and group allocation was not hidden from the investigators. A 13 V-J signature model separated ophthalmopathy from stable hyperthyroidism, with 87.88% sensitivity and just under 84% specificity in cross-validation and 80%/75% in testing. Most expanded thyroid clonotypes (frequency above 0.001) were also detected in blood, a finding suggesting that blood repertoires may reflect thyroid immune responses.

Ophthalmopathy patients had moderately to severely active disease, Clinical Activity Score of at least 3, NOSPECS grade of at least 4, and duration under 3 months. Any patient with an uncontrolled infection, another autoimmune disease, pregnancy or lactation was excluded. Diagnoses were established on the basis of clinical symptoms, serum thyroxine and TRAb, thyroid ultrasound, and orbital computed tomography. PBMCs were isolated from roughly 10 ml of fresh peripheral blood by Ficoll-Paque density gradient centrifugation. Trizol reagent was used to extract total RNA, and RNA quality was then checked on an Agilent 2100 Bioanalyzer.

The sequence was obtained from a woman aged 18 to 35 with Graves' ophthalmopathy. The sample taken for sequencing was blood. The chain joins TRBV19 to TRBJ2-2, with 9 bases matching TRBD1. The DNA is TGTGCCAGTAGTTCTGACAGGGGGTCATCGAACACCGGGGAGCTGTTTTTT. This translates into CASSSDRGSSNTGELFF.